Listed below are T cell receptor beta chains from one sample, sequenced in a study of blood T cell repertoires in COVID-19. Clones were read by immunoSEQ multiplex PCR, and TCRdb kept only the in-frame ones, dropping some. The sample lists tens of thousands of clones; 60% to 85% were seen once. Sequences were obtained from peripheral blood. The receptors come from a human donor in a cohort sampled during active COVID-19. CDR3s include the opening cysteine and the closing phenylalanine or tryptophan. The D gene is left open where the match is weak. Expanded clones are given a class, and other clones once, few, many or no size at all.

V	size	D	J	DNA	CDR3
TRBV7-2	few	NA	TRBJ1-5	TGTGCCAGCAGCTTAGCGGGGGGGAGCGGGCAGCCCCAGCATTTT	CASSLAGGSGQPQHF
TRBV14	NA	TRBD2	TRBJ2-7	TGTGCCAGCAGCCAAGATGGACTAGCGGGCACCTACGAGCAGTACTTC	CASSQDGLAGTYEQYF
TRBV29-1	NA	NA	TRBJ2-7	TGCAGCGCAACAGGGGAGGTTTCCCGAGATAAGCAGTACTTC	CSATGEVSRDKQYF
TRBV5-5	few	NA	TRBJ2-2	TGTGCCAGCAGCTTGGTAGACGGACATGGGGAGCTGTTTTTT	CASSLVDGHGELFF
TRBV19	once	TRBD1	TRBJ1-2	TGTGCCAGTAGTTTACCGGGACAGGGGAACTATGGCTACACCTTC	CASSLPGQGNYGYTF
TRBV5-4	few	NA	TRBJ2-1	TGTGCCAGCAGCTTGGCCGGAAGGGGGAACTACAATGAGCAGTTCTTC	CASSLAGRGNYNEQFF
TRBV13	few	NA	TRBJ2-3	TGTGCCAGCAGCTTGGCGGGGAGCACAGATACGCAGTATTTT	CASSLAGSTDTQYF
TRBV11-3	NA	NA	TRBJ1-3	TGTGCCAGCAGCCCGGTCGGGTTAGTTGGAAACACCATATATTTT	CASSPVGLVGNTIYF
TRBV27	NA	NA	TRBJ2-5	TGTGCCAGCAGAGAGCGGGCCTCGTACCAAGAGACCCAGTACTTC	CASRERASYQETQYF
TRBV5-5	NA	TRBD1	TRBJ2-7	TGTGCCAGCAGCTTGACAGGGGACCCTTTCTACGAGCAGTACTTC	CASSLTGDPFYEQYF
TRBV5-1	NA	NA	TRBJ2-4	TGCGCCAGCAGCCCTCCGTTAGCCAAAAACATTCAGTACTTC	CASSPPLAKNIQYF
TRBV9	NA	TRBD2	TRBJ2-3	TGTGCCAGCAGCATACTAGCGGGGGGGCCAGATACGCAGTATTTT	CASSILAGGPDTQYF
TRBV6-5	once	NA	TRBJ2-1	TGTGCCAGCAGTATTCACGGGACACCCGACAATGAGCAGTTCTTC	CASSIHGTPDNEQFF
TRBV5-8	NA	TRBD1	TRBJ1-2	TGTGCCAGCAGCTTAAACCACCGGGACAGGTGGAGCTACACCTTC	CASSLNHRDRWSYTF
TRBV28	NA	TRBD1	TRBJ1-4	TGTGCCAGCCGAGGGGGACAGGGGTTTGAAAAACTGTTTTTT	CASRGGQGFEKLFF
TRBV30	NA	NA	TRBJ2-5	TGTGCCTGGAGTGCTTCCCTCTCGAGGGTTAAAGAGACCCAGTACTTC	CAWSASLSRVKETQYF
TRBV5-4	NA	TRBD2	TRBJ2-2	TGTGCCAGCACCCGGACTAGCTTAAACACCGGGGAGCTGTTTTTT	CASTRTSLNTGELFF
TRBV7-9	NA	NA	TRBJ1-5	TGTGCCAGCAGCTTAGGTCCGGGGATCTCTCAGCCCCAGCATTTT	CASSLGPGISQPQHF
TRBV11-2	NA	TRBD1	TRBJ1-5	TGTGCCAGCAGCTTAACCCCGACAGGGTTTCAGCCCCAGCATTTT	CASSLTPTGFQPQHF
TRBV7-9	NA	NA	TRBJ2-4	TGTGCCAGCAGTCGGGCGGGGAGGAGGGGAAACATTCAGTACTTC	CASSRAGRRGNIQYF
TRBV29-1	NA	NA	TRBJ2-5	TGCAGCGTTGACAGGGCCAGGGAGACCCAGTACTTC	CSVDRARETQYF
TRBV30	NA	NA	TRBJ1-2	TGTGCCTGGAGTGTACGTCTGACAAGGGGTGGCTACACCTTC	CAWSVRLTRGGYTF
TRBV28	many	TRBD1	TRBJ1-1	TGTGCCAGCAGTTTTTTTACAGGGGGGAACACTGAAGCTTTCTTT	CASSFFTGGNTEAFF
TRBV7-9	once	TRBD2	TRBJ2-3	TGTGCCAGCAGCTCACTTCAGCGGGGACTCACAGATACGCAGTATTTT	CASSSLQRGLTDTQYF
TRBV4-3	NA	TRBD1	TRBJ1-2	TGCGCCAGCAGCCAAGCCGGAGGGGGCAACTATGGCTACACCTTC	CASSQAGGGNYGYTF
TRBV5-8	NA	TRBD1	TRBJ1-3	TGTGCCAGCAGCTTAGGACAGGGCGAATATTTT	CASSLGQGEYF
TRBV7-9	NA	TRBD1	TRBJ2-2	TGTGCCAGCACGGACAGGTCGGCCGGGGAGCTGTTTTTT	CASTDRSAGELFF
TRBV28	medium-sized	TRBD1	TRBJ1-4	TGTGCCAGCAGTTTGACAGGGGAAAAACTGTTTTTT	CASSLTGEKLFF
TRBV27	few	NA	TRBJ2-3	TGTGCCAGCAGTTTCACGGGGGATACGCAGTATTTT	CASSFTGDTQYF
TRBV27	NA	TRBD1	TRBJ1-2	TGTGCCAGCAGTTTAAAGGGGGCGAGCTATGGCTACACCTTC	CASSLKGASYGYTF
TRBV28	once	NA	TRBJ1-2	TGTGCCAGCAGGAGGTCGAACTATGGCTACACCTTC	CASRRSNYGYTF
TRBV19	NA	NA	TRBJ1-2	TGTGCCAGTAGTATAAGGCAGGGCGTCGGTGGCTACACCTTC	CASSIRQGVGGYTF
TRBV7-3	once	NA	TRBJ2-1	TGTGCCAGCAGCTTAGTTAGTGGGGGGTTAGGTGAGCAGTTCTTC	CASSLVSGGLGEQFF
TRBV19	NA	NA	TRBJ1-1	TGTGCCAGTAGTTATAGGGGCCTTGAAGCTTTCTTT	CASSYRGLEAFF
TRBV28	NA	TRBD1	TRBJ1-5	TGTGCCAGCAGGGGGTACCGGGACAGGTGGACTAAGAGTCAGCCCCAGCATTTT	CASRGYRDRWTKSQPQHF
TRBV9	few	NA	TRBJ1-1	TGTGCCAGCAGCCCCCGAGGAGGGGCTGAAGCTTTCTTT	CASSPRGGAEAFF
TRBV28	NA	TRBD1	TRBJ1-5	TGTGCCAGCAGTCCATGGGACAGGGAGATTCAGCCCCAGCATTTT	CASSPWDREIQPQHF
TRBV19	NA	NA	TRBJ1-1	TGTGCCGGGGGGGACTTGAACACTGAAGCTTTCTTT	CAGGDLNTEAFF
TRBV7-9	NA	TRBD2	TRBJ2-1	TGTGCCAGCAGCGCTCCGGGACTAGCGGGAGTTCGATCCTACAATGAGCAGTTCTTC	CASSAPGLAGVRSYNEQFF
TRBV19	NA	NA	TRBJ1-5	TGTGCCAGTAGCGGACAGAATCAGCCCCAGCATTTT	CASSGQNQPQHF
TRBV4-1	once	TRBD2	TRBJ2-1	TGCGCCAGCAGCCACCTAGCGGGAGGAGACAATGAGCAGTTCTTC	CASSHLAGGDNEQFF
TRBV5-5	NA	NA	TRBJ2-2	TGTGCCAGCAGCTTGGATATGAGACGGAGCGGGGAGCTGTTTTTT	CASSLDMRRSGELFF
TRBV7-6	NA	TRBD2	TRBJ2-2	TGTGCCAGCAGCTTAGAAGTGGGACTAGCGGACCAAACTCTGAACACCGGGGAGCTGTTTTTT	CASSLEVGLADQTLNTGELFF
TRBV19	NA	TRBD1	TRBJ1-3	TGTGCCAGTACCGACAGGGACACTGGAAACACCATATATTTT	CASTDRDTGNTIYF
TRBV12-3/TRBV12-4	NA	NA	TRBJ2-7	TGTGCCAGCAGTTTCGGGTACGAGCAGTACTTC	CASSFGYEQYF
TRBV16	NA	TRBD2	TRBJ2-3	TGTGCCAGCACCTTCAGCGGGGCCACAGATACGCAGTATTTT	CASTFSGATDTQYF
TRBV2	NA	NA	TRBJ2-3	TGTGCCAGCAGTGAAAGCGCTTACCCACAAACAGATACGCAGTATTTT	CASSESAYPQTDTQYF
TRBV13	NA	NA	TRBJ1-3	TGTGCCAGTACGGGGTTCACTGGAAACACCATATATTTT	CASTGFTGNTIYF
TRBV30	NA	TRBD2	TRBJ2-1	TGTGCCTGGAGTAAGACTAGCACTAGCAATGAGCAGTTCTTC	CAWSKTSTSNEQFF